These T cell receptor beta chains were read from a single sample in a study of cytomegalovirus exposure and HLA in healthy donors. Profiled with immunoSEQ multiplex PCR; TCRdb holds only in-frame clones, not every one. This table has over 100,000 clones, roughly 90% appearing once. Sequenced: PBMCs. Source of these receptors: a woman aged 18-30 years in good health and CMV-seronegative. Both conserved end residues are trimmed from each CDR3. The D gene is left open where the match is weak.

D,V,CDR3
TRBD2,TRBV7-3,ASSLGLAGGSYNEQF
NA,TRBV6-1,ASSGGGSGNTIY
NA,TRBV9,ASSVSDRYQPQH
TRBD2,TRBV19,ASSIQRGWADTQY
TRBD1,TRBV9,ASNRRGGPYEQY
TRBD2,TRBV5-1,ASSQLNQAGEGNEQF
TRBD2,TRBV29-1,SAASTSGETQY
TRBD1,TRBV2,ASSRDRALAGELF
NA,TRBV5-1,ASTNSIQGTSTDTQY
TRBD2,TRBV11-3,ASSLGSGGDTQY
NA,TRBV20-1,SATARDEQF
NA,TRBV5-1,ASSRDGVDTEAF
NA,TRBV27,ASSSRGSYEQY
NA,TRBV13,ASSQRGGTEQY
TRBD1,TRBV28,ASSFPSGTVNTGELF
NA,TRBV18,ASSPPGLGGALSSYNEQF
TRBD1,TRBV6-1,ASRRQGWAEKLF
NA,TRBV18,ASSPQNEQF
TRBD2,TRBV5-1,ASSLASSGGGPDTQY
TRBD2,TRBV7-8,ASSFYQRGDNEQF
NA,TRBV6-5,ASSYRGSSYNEQF
NA,TRBV4-3,ASSQDRGGPETGELF
TRBD2,TRBV25-1,ASNRAGAGNEQF
NA,TRBV2,ASSNIGLSGNTIY
NA,TRBV28,ASSSQASVSYEQY
NA,TRBV5-8,ASSFGPSGEYEQY
TRBD1,TRBV9,ASSVTGTGSYNEQF
NA,TRBV19,ASSTQQAQPQH